One sample yielded the 9 T cell receptor beta chains listed below, sequenced in a study of CD4 T cell repertoires in COVID-19. The memory T cells were sequenced right after ex vivo isolation, without culture. The repertoire was sequenced with immunoSEQ multiplex PCR; TCRdb's copy has only in-frame clones and lacks some. The sample records thousands of clones, roughly 84% being singletons. Sample: effector memory CD4+ T cells from blood, taken before the COVID-19 pandemic. The receptors shown here come from a human donor who had COVID-19.

This chain connects TRBV6-5 to TRBJ2-5; a possible D gene is TRBD2 (5 bases). Germline CDR1 MNHEY, CDR2 SVGAGI. This CDR3 has 15 residues. The V end lost 2 bases, the J end lost 1 base, and 11 bases lay between the germline ends. The CDR3 spells CASSYTGIGQETQYF. The CDR3, as DNA: TGTGCCAGCAGTTACACGGGAATAGGCCAAGAGACCCAGTACTTC.

The chain recombines TRBV5-6 with TRBJ2-7; 10 nucleotides line up with TRBD2. The V and J ends lost 4 bases and 2 bases, in that order; junction bases with no gene match: 6. CDR1 is SGHDT and CDR2 is YYEEEE in the germline V gene. The CDR3 consists of 15 residues. The CDR3: CASSRGTSDAYEQYF. The CDR3 nucleotides read TGTGCCAGCAGCCGAGGGACTAGCGATGCCTACGAGCAGTACTTC.

The chain combines TRBV4-1 with TRBJ2-2; D is possibly TRBD2 (6 bases). The V gene's germline CDR1 is MGHRA and CDR2 YSYEKL. This CDR3 has 17 residues. V gave up 4 bases and J gave up 4 bases, with 19 bases separating them. DNA of the CDR3: TGCGCCAGCAGCCTGATAAGACTAGACTTTTCCACCGGGGAGCTGTTTTTT. Protein sequence: CASSLIRLDFSTGELFF.

The count of this clone is one. The chain employs TRBV7-9 and TRBJ1-2; a possible D gene is TRBD1 (5 bases). This CDR3 spans 12 amino acids. V gave up 5 bases and J gave up 7 bases, with 11 bases separating them. CDR1 SEHNR and CDR2 FQNEAQ come from the germline V gene (reference sequence). The CDR3 coding sequence is TGTGCCAGCAGCGCGGGGCTACCTGGCTACACCTTC. This sequence encodes CASSAGLPGYTF.

The chain joins TRBV11-2 to TRBJ1-2; D is ambiguous. Trimming removed 3 bases at V and 8 bases at J, with 16 bases between. The CDR3 is 14 residues long. Germline CDR1 SGHAT, CDR2 FQNNGV. CDR3 bases: TGTGCCAGCAGCTTTCGGCAGGCTCAAATGGGCTACACCTTC. Protein sequence: CASSFRQAQMGYTF.

In its sample, this clone was seen a few times. This chain joins TRBV5-4 and TRBJ1-2; possible D gene TRBD1, 6 bases. Germline V gene data show CDR1 as SGHNT and CDR2 as YYREEE (reference sequence). The CDR3 runs to 13 residues. Trimming shortened V by 4 bases and J by 8 bases, and 15 bases separated the two germline ends. The CDR3 DNA is TGTGCCAGCAGCCCGTCTTACAGGGTCGGCTACACCTTC. Translated: CASSPSYRVGYTF.

The chain couples TRBV7-2 to TRBJ2-2; a possible D gene is TRBD1 (6 bases). V lost 0 bases and J lost 3, with 14 bases in between. Germline loops: CDR1 SGHTA, CDR2 FQGNSA. The CDR3 has 17 residues. For the CDR3, the DNA is TGTGCCAGCAGCTTAGCTGGAGCGGCAGGGGACACCGGGGAGCTGTTTTTT. It is translated as CASSLAGAAGDTGELFF.

V is TRBV18 and J is TRBJ1-5; D is ambiguous. V lost 5 bases and J lost 5, with 10 bases in between. The CDR3 length is 13 residues. Germline assignment: CDR1 KGHSH and CDR2 LQKENI. The CDR3 DNA reads as TGTGCCAGCTCAGGCGACGGGGATCAGCCCCAGCATTTT. This encodes CASSGDGDQPQHF.

This chain links TRBV5-1 with TRBJ2-7; tentative D call: TRBD1 (5 bases). Looked up from germline, CDR1 is SGHRS and CDR2 is YFSETQ. The CDR3 covers 14 residues. With 0 bases removed from V and 3 bases from J, the gap between germline ends came to 10 bases. CDR3 region: CASSLGGAGYEQYF. CDR3 DNA sequence: TGCGCCAGCAGCTTGGGGGGCGCAGGCTACGAGCAGTACTTC.